This TCR beta chain derives from a study of T cell changes during pregnancy in multiple sclerosis. Germline V gene data show CDR1 as ENHRY and CDR2 as SYGVKD. V trimming: 10 bases; J trimming: 6 bases; junction bases outside the gene matches: 7. This CDR3 spans 14 amino acids. Some clones are missing from TCRdb's copy, which holds only in-frame ones; the method was immunoSEQ multiplex PCR. The top ten hold under 1.5% of the sample, which has 100,000 or so clones, more than 90% seen once. The material sequenced was peripheral blood, taken in the second trimester of pregnancy. The sequence came from a female donor with multiple sclerosis, enrolled in a pregnancy study. The rearrangement links TRBV10-3 to TRBJ2-3; 13 positions agree with TRBD2. In nucleotides, the CDR3 is TGTGCCACGGGACTAGCGGGATTGGGCGATACGCAGTATTTT. Its protein is CATGLAGLGDTQYF.